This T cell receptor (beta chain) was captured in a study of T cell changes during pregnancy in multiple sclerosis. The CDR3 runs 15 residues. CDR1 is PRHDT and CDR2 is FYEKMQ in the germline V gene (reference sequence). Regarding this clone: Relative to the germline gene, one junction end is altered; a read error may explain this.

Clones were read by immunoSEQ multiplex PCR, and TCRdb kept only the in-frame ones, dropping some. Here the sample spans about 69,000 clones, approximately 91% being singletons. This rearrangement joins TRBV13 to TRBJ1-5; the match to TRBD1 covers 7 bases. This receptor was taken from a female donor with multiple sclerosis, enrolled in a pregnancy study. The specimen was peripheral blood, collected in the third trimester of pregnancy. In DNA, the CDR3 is TGTGCCAGCAGCTCAAGTAGACAGGGCAAACAGCCCCAGCATTTT. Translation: CASSSSRQGKQPQHF.